The source of this T cell receptor beta chain is a study of cytomegalovirus exposure and HLA in healthy donors. V was pared by 6 bases and J by 2 bases, with 7 bases of the junction left unmatched. This CDR3 is 15 amino acids long. CDR1 and CDR2 (germline): MNHEY, SVGAGI. General study results and limits: Follow-up analysis later connected one missense variant in DCLRE1C with trimming of TCR beta V- and J-genes.

PCR amplification relied on 60 Vbeta primers (plus 13 Jbeta primers). The protocol was immunoSEQ multiplex PCR, while the TCRdb copy is restricted to in-frame clones and leaves out a portion. The sample comprises under 150,000 clones, 83% of which are singletons, and roughly 1.2% rests with the top ten. As concerns this clone: What it binds is not known.

The material sequenced was PBMCs. This chain links TRBV6-5 with TRBJ2-1; TRBD1 agrees at 7 bases. The sequence derives from a girl aged 2-9 years in good health and CMV-seronegative. The CDR3 here is CASRAAGTAYNEQFF. The CDR3 nucleotides read TGTGCCAGCAGGGCAGCCGGGACAGCCTACAATGAGCAGTTCTTC.